One and the same sample provided the 31 T cell receptor beta chains below, sequenced in a study of blood T cell repertoires in COVID-19. The assay was immunoSEQ multiplex PCR, and TCRdb's table has in-frame clones only and misses some. This table holds tens of thousands of clones, approximately 81% found once. The sequencing sample was made of peripheral blood. All receptors come from a woman aged 80 or over with active or convalescent COVID-19.

This chain links TRBV7-3 with TRBJ2-1; 9 bases line up with TRBD2. The CDR3 sequence is 14 residues long. CDR1 SGHTA and CDR2 FQGTGA come from the germline V gene. V trimming: 3 bases; J trimming: 9 bases; junction bases outside the gene matches: 6. CDR3 loop: CASSFGTSRSEQFF. CDR3 bases: TGTGCCAGCAGCTTCGGGACTAGCCGTAGTGAGCAGTTCTTC.

The chain combines TRBV19 with TRBJ2-7; TRBD2 aligns across 7 bases. CDR1 is LNHDA and CDR2 is SQIVND in the germline V gene (reference sequence). This CDR3 is 15 amino acids long. J gave up 6 bases and V 3 bases, and 11 bases lay outside the gene matches. The CDR3 region is CASSIFAGAVGEQYF. CDR3 bases: TGTGCCAGTAGTATTTTCGCGGGAGCGGTAGGCGAGCAGTACTTC.

The table lists this clone with a count of one. This sequence joins TRBV3-1 (or the pseudogene TRBV3-2) and TRBJ1-6, with TRBD1 matching 10 bases. Per germline, CDR1 LGHDT and CDR2 YNNKEL (reference sequence). J gave up 9 bases and V 0 bases, and 5 bases lay outside the gene matches. The CDR3 has 16 amino acids. CDR3 residues: CASSQDGTGVRSPLHF. CDR3 coding DNA: TGTGCCAGCAGCCAAGACGGGACAGGGGTCCGTTCACCCCTCCACTTT.

The chain couples TRBV6-5 to TRBJ2-1, with 16 bases that match TRBD2. V was pared by 3 bases and J by 9 bases, with 5 bases of the junction left unmatched. The length of the CDR3 is 16 residues. The germline gives CDR1 MNHEY, CDR2 SVGAGI. CDR3: CASSYSGTSGRGEQFF. CDR3 nucleotide sequence: TGTGCCAGCAGTTATAGCGGGACTAGCGGGAGGGGTGAGCAGTTCTTC.

The chain has TRBV3-1 (or the pseudogene TRBV3-2) and TRBJ1-1; 7 bases align to TRBD1. The CDR3 totals 15 residues. Germline V CDR1 and CDR2: LGHDT, YNNKEL (reference sequence). Trimming took 2 bases from V and 1 from J; bases not matched to a gene: 4. CDR3: CASSQNRQGNTEAFF. The CDR3 DNA reads TGTGCCAGCAGCCAAAATCGACAGGGGAACACTGAAGCTTTCTTT.

The chain recombines TRBV20-1 with TRBJ1-5, with a weak D call TRBD1 (6 bases). The V gene's germline CDR1 is DFQATT and CDR2 SNEGSKA (reference sequence). Deletions cut 3 bases from V and 3 bases from J, with 15 bases between. The CDR3 consists of 15 residues. The CDR3 nucleotides read TGCAGTGCTAGTGGGGGCAAGCGAAACAATCAGCCCCAGCATTTT. This gives the protein CSASGGKRNNQPQHF.

This chain uses TRBV5-1 with TRBJ2-7; weak D call: TRBD1 (6 bases). Germline CDR1 is SGHRS and CDR2 is YFSETQ. The CDR3 totals 14 residues. Trimming cost V 4 bases and J 6 bases, with 17 bases left between them. CDR3 sequence: CASSDRTGLSEQYF. DNA for the CDR3: TGCGCCAGCAGCGACAGGACGGGGCTGAGCGAGCAGTACTTC.

This clone was counted at least ten times. J is TRBJ2-1 and V is TRBV11-2, with 16 bases identical to TRBD2. The J segment lost 3 bases and the V segment lost 0 bases, leaving 2 bases of the junction unmatched. There are 18 residues in the CDR3. CDR1 and CDR2 (germline): SGHAT, FQNNGV. The CDR3 nucleotides are TGTGCCAGCAGCTTAGAGGGACTAGCGGGGGGGCACTACAATGAGCAGTTCTTC. Residues: CASSLEGLAGGHYNEQFF.

The chain has TRBV5-1 and TRBJ2-3; a possible D gene is TRBD2 (7 bases). Germline-derived CDR1 and CDR2 are SGHRS and YFSETQ. V lost 4 bases and J 2 bases, leaving 17 bases between the germline ends. CDR3 length: 16 residues. The DNA for the CDR3 is TGCGCCAGCAGCGCCCGAGCGGGGACAACCACAGATACGCAGTATTTT. Protein sequence: CASSARAGTTTDTQYF.

The chain joins TRBV6-5 to TRBJ2-4, with a possible D match to TRBD1 (6 bases). Germline CDR1 MNHEY, CDR2 SVGAGI. The CDR3 is 12 residues long. V was clipped by 2 bases and J by 9 bases, with 8 bases between them. CDR3: CASSYPRGIQYF. CDR3 sequence (DNA): TGTGCCAGCAGTTACCCCAGGGGCATTCAGTACTTC.

This clone occurred once. The rearrangement uses TRBV28 and TRBJ1-5, with TRBD1 identical over 8 bases. Germline V CDR1 and CDR2: MDHEN, SYDVKM. The CDR3 spans 17 residues. After removal of 5 bases from V and 1 base from J, the junction contained 10 bases not matched to a gene. CDR3 residues: CASSTGQGGRSNQPQHF. The DNA for the CDR3 is TGTGCCAGCAGTACTGGACAGGGAGGGAGAAGCAATCAGCCCCAGCATTTT.

This chain connects TRBV4-2 to TRBJ2-2; no clear D gene. The V end was cut by 1 base, the J end by 6 bases, with 15 bases between. The CDR3 extends over 16 amino acids. Looked up from germline, CDR1 is LGHNA and CDR2 is YNFKEQ. The chain's CDR3 is CASSQALPEMSGELFF. The CDR3 bases are TGTGCCAGCAGCCAAGCACTACCAGAGATGTCCGGGGAGCTGTTTTTT.

V gene TRBV7-2 combines with J gene TRBJ2-5; weak D call: TRBD2 (5 bases). The CDR3 sequence is 15 residues long. Germline-derived CDR1 and CDR2 are SGHTA and FQGNSA. V lost 3 bases and J lost 1, with 12 bases in between. DNA of the CDR3: TGTGCCAGCAGCTTTTTTTCGGGAAGCCAAGAGACCCAGTACTTC. Its translation: CASSFFSGSQETQYF.

The chain links TRBV30 to TRBJ1-4, with a possible D match to TRBD1 (5 bases). Per germline, CDR1 GTSNPN and CDR2 SVGIG (reference sequence). Between the trimmed V and J ends, which lost 3 bases and 7 bases, there was a span of 15 bases. The CDR3 is made up of 14 amino acids. The CDR3 sequence is CAWRGKGMGEKLFF. CDR3 DNA sequence: TGTGCCTGGAGGGGTAAGGGGATGGGTGAAAAACTGTTTTTT.

The chain links TRBV29-1 to TRBJ2-2; D is possibly TRBD1 (5 bases). The CDR3 consists of 15 residues. The germline V gene encodes CDR1 SQVTM and CDR2 ANQGSEA. V gave up 4 bases and J gave up 0 bases, with 12 bases separating them. CDR3 loop: CSVALGQTNTGELFF. Here the CDR3 DNA reads TGCAGCGTTGCCTTAGGACAAACGAACACCGGGGAGCTGTTTTTT.

The chain has TRBV5-1 and TRBJ2-7, with TRBD2 matching 11 bases. This CDR3 has 14 residues. V dropped 1 base and J dropped 3; count of bases not matched to a gene: 0. Germline CDR1 reads SGHRS; CDR2 reads YFSETQ. This chain's CDR3 is CASSLLAGGYEQYF. The CDR3 DNA is TGCGCCAGCAGCTTGCTAGCGGGGGGCTACGAGCAGTACTTC.

V gene TRBV29-1 combines with J gene TRBJ1-3, with D perhaps TRBD1 (6 bases). V shed 6 bases and J shed 4 bases, with 13 bases lying between them. The germline V gene has CDR1 SQVTM and CDR2 ANQGSEA. The CDR3 has 13 amino acids. The CDR3 bases are TGCAGCGTAAGCCGGGACATCGGAAACACCATATATTTT. It translates to CSVSRDIGNTIYF.

This clone appeared once. J is TRBJ2-7 and V is TRBV19; maybe TRBD2 (6 bases). The CDR3 covers 16 residues. Trimming removed 3 bases from V and 5 bases from J, with 20 bases in between. The germline gives CDR1 LNHDA, CDR2 SQIVND (reference sequence). The CDR3 sequence is CASSIVWDLRAHEQYF. The CDR3 DNA reads TGTGCCAGTAGTATTGTATGGGACTTAAGGGCCCACGAGCAGTACTTC. Full variable domain (outside the CDR3, taken from reference TRBV19 and TRBJ2-7): DGGITQSPKYLFRKEGQNVTLSCEQNLNHDAMYWYRQDPGQGLRLIYYSQIVNDFQKGDIAEGYSVSREKKESFPLTVTSAQKNPTAFYLCASSIVWDLRAHEQYFGPGTRLTVT.

The chain recombines TRBV20-1 with TRBJ1-5; D uncertain. The germline CDR1 and CDR2 sequences are DFQATT and SNEGSKA (reference sequence). V was cut by 3 bases and J by 2 bases, with 14 bases left in between. CDR3 size: 15 residues. In nucleotides, the CDR3 is TGCAGTGCTAGTTCACGGCGGCCCGGCAATCAGCCCCAGCATTTT. This encodes CSASSRRPGNQPQHF.

The chain uses TRBV5-4 and TRBJ1-6; 9 bases are shared with TRBD1. V lost 0 bases to trimming and J lost 0 bases; unmatched junction nucleotides: 7. The CDR3 is 19 amino acids. The germline V gene has CDR1 SGHNT and CDR2 YYREEE (reference sequence). The chain's CDR3 is CASSLEGQGFSSYNSPLHF. CDR3 nucleotide sequence: TGTGCCAGCAGCTTGGAGGGACAGGGCTTTAGCTCCTATAATTCACCCCTCCACTTT.

The rearrangement links TRBV7-8 to TRBJ1-6; D may be TRBD1 (5 bases). The CDR3 runs to 15 residues. V lost 1 base to trimming and J lost 12 bases, with 16 bases between them. CDR1 is SGHVS and CDR2 is FQNEAQ in the germline V gene. The CDR3 nucleotides are TGTGCCAGCAGCTTAGTAGGCGGTCTGGGGGGACCCCTCCACTTT. Its protein product is CASSLVGGLGGPLHF.

The V and J genes are TRBV10-3 and TRBJ2-1, with 8 bases matching TRBD2. V dropped 2 bases and J dropped 1; count of bases not matched to a gene: 4. Germline V gives CDR1 ENHRY, CDR2 SYGVKD. The CDR3 is 16 residues long. As DNA, the CDR3 is TGTGCCATCAGTGAGGTTGGGACTAGTTCCTACAATGAGCAGTTCTTC. Its translation: CAISEVGTSSYNEQFF.

This clone was seen only once. V usage is TRBV6-2 or TRBV6-3 and J usage is TRBJ1-1, with 8 bases matching TRBD1. With V trimmed by 6 bases and J by 1 base, 4 bases remained unmatched. Germline CDR1 and CDR2: MNHEY and SVGEGT. The CDR3 runs 14 residues. CDR3 in DNA: TGTGCCAGCAGCTATGGACAGGGGAACACTGAAGCTTTCTTT. It is translated as CASSYGQGNTEAFF.

Here the CDR3 reads CASSQGHSINQPQHF. CDR3 nucleotide sequence: TGCGCCAGCAGCCAGGGACACAGTATCAATCAGCCCCAGCATTTT. The chain uses TRBV4-3 and TRBJ1-5; a weak D match, TRBD1 (6 bases). V gave up 3 bases and J gave up 3 bases, with 12 bases separating them. The CDR3 is made up of 15 amino acids. Germline V lookup: CDR1 LGHNA, CDR2 YSLEER.

The chain employs TRBV19 and TRBJ1-2, with D perhaps TRBD1 (6 bases). The germline V gene encodes CDR1 LNHDA and CDR2 SQIVND (reference sequence). The ends were cut back, 11 bases at V and 2 bases at J, with 18 bases in the middle. CDR3 length: 14 amino acids. CDR3 in DNA: TGTGCCGCGAGGTCCGCAGGGGCAAACTATGGCTACACCTTC. Residues: CAARSAGANYGYTF.

The V gene is TRBV18, the J gene TRBJ2-7; TRBD2 aligns across 12 bases. With 0 bases clipped from V and 3 bases from J, the junction kept 18 bases outside the gene matches. Germline CDR1 and CDR2: KGHSH and LQKENI. The CDR3 totals 21 residues. The CDR3 DNA reads as TGTGCCAGCTCACCACCGGGGGACCTAAAAAGTGGACTAGCGGGATTCTACGAGCAGTACTTC. Protein: CASSPPGDLKSGLAGFYEQYF.

Only one count was recorded for this clone. The V gene is TRBV15, the J gene TRBJ1-2; 7 bases fit TRBD1. CDR1 and CDR2 from the germline V gene are LNHNV and YYDKDF (reference sequence). The J segment lost 3 bases and the V segment lost 1 base, leaving 2 bases of the junction unmatched. The CDR3 runs to 14 residues. CDR3 sequence reads: CATSRGGQDYGYTF. The CDR3 DNA follows: TGTGCCACCAGCAGAGGAGGACAGGACTATGGCTACACCTTC.

J is TRBJ2-1 and V is TRBV3-1 (or the pseudogene TRBV3-2); D possibly corresponds to TRBD1 (5 bases). The CDR3 is made up of 15 amino acids. The V gene's germline CDR1 is LGHDT and CDR2 YNNKEL (reference sequence). Between the trimmed V and J ends, which lost 4 bases and 1 base, there was a span of 11 bases. CDR3 sequence: CASSPGHLSYNEQFF. CDR3 bases: TGTGCCAGCAGCCCCGGACACCTATCCTACAATGAGCAGTTCTTC.

This rearrangement joins TRBV4-3 to TRBJ2-7; 7 bases are shared with TRBD2. V gave up 1 base and J gave up 3 bases; unmatched junction bases: 6. CDR1 and CDR2 (germline): LGHNA, YSLEER. The CDR3 runs 15 residues. The CDR3 loop reads CASSQGQRGIYEQYF. The CDR3 coding sequence is TGCGCCAGCAGCCAAGGCCAGCGGGGAATCTACGAGCAGTACTTC.

The chain uses TRBV5-1 and TRBJ1-1; 9 nucleotides match TRBD1. The CDR3 has 15 amino acids. With V trimmed by 4 bases and J by 4 bases, 8 bases remained unmatched. CDR1 and CDR2 from the germline V gene are SGHRS and YFSETQ. The CDR3 region is CASSRDGQGTTEAFF. CDR3 sequence (DNA): TGCGCCAGCAGCCGGGACGGACAGGGGACCACTGAAGCTTTCTTT.

The chain is built from TRBV5-5 and TRBJ2-7; no clear D. V lost 5 bases and J 4 bases, leaving 13 bases between the germline ends. Per the germline V gene, CDR1 is SGHKS and CDR2 is YYEKEE (reference sequence). The CDR3 length is 13 residues. DNA for the CDR3: TGTGCCAGCAGTCGTCTGACTGGATACGAGCAGTACTTC. Translating gives CASSRLTGYEQYF.